This TCR beta chain is from a study of blood T cell repertoires in COVID-19. Overall study: Collection of acute and convalescent COVID-19 samples took place in the United States, Italy and Spain. The analysed material was cDNA or gDNA that came from T cells, B-cell-depleted T cells, or PBMCs.

Original handling: Quantification of nucleated cells was approximated via reference gene primer amplification. TCRdb's copy holds only in-frame clones and misses some; the assay was immunoSEQ multiplex PCR. From that table come the V and J calls and clone size; the DNA was used to work out D and trimming. The table records about 84,000 clones, over 65% of them present only once. This clone came up a few times. Germline V gene data show CDR1 as MNHEY and CDR2 as SVGAGI. The V gene lost 6 bases and the J gene lost 6 bases, with 20 bases spanning the gap. This CDR3 has 15 amino acids. This TCR was sampled from a man in his forties or fifties with active or convalescent COVID-19. The sequencing sample was made of peripheral blood. The rearrangement joins TRBV6-5 to TRBJ1-2; a weak D match, TRBD1 (6 bases). CDR3 DNA: TGTGCCAGCAGCCCCGACTCGGACAGAAAAAATGGCTACACCTTC. It is translated as CASSPDSDRKNGYTF.